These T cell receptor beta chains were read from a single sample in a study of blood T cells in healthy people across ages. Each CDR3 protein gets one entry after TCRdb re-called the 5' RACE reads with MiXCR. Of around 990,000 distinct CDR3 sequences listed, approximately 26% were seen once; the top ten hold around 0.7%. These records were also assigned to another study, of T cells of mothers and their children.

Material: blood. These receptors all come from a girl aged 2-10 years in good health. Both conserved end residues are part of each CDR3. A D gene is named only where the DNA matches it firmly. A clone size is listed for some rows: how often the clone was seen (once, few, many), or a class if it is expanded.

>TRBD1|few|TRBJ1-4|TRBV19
CASSIDRQGLNEKLFF
TGTGCCAGTAGTATAGATCGACAGGGATTGAACGAAAAACTGTTTTTT
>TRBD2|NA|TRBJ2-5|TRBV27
CASRQLLAEKETQYF
TGTGCCAGCAGACAACTACTAGCGGAAAAAGAGACCCAGTACTTC
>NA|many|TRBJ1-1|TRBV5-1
CASSFGGDTEAFF
TGTGCCAGCAGCTTCGGAGGGGACACTGAAGCTTTCTTT
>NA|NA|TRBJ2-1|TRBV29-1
CSVETSPSYNEQFF
TGCAGCGTGGAAACTAGTCCCTCCTACAATGAGCAGTTCTTC
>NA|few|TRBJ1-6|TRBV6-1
CASSEAIGPSPLHF
TGTGCCAGCAGTGAGGCAATCGGACCTTCACCCCTCCACTTT
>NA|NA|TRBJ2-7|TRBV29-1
CSVASTGREQYF
TGCAGCGTAGCTTCGACAGGGAGGGAGCAGTACTTC
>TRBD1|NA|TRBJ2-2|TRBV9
CASRGRWTGDTGELFF
TGTGCCAGCAGAGGGAGATGGACAGGGGACACCGGGGAGCTGTTTTTT
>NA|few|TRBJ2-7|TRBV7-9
CASSGKGPGRYEQYF
TGTGCCAGCAGCGGCAAGGGTCCCGGGCGATACGAGCAGTACTTC
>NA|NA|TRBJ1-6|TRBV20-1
CSAPFVANSPLHF
TGCAGTGCCCCCTTCGTAGCCAATTCACCCCTCCACTTT
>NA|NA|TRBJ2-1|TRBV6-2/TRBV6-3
CASSYYEEDEQFF
TGTGCCAGCAGTTATTATGAAGAGGATGAGCAGTTCTTC
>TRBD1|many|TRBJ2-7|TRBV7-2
CASSLVGTGSYEQYF
TGTGCCAGCAGCTTAGTGGGGACAGGGAGCTACGAGCAGTACTTC
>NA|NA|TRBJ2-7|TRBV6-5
CASSYSESGYEQYF
TGTGCCAGCAGTTACTCGGAATCGGGATACGAGCAGTACTTC
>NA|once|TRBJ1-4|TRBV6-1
CASGPEKLFF
TGTGCCAGCGGTCCTGAAAAACTGTTTTTT
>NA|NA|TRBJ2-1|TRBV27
CASSILDRMDEQFF
TGTGCCAGCAGTATCCTCGACAGGATGGATGAGCAGTTCTTC
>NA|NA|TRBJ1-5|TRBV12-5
CASGPLDGPNQPQHF
TGTGCTAGTGGACCCCTGGACGGCCCCAATCAGCCCCAGCATTTT
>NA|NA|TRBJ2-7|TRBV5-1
CASRADRTYEQYF
TGCGCCAGCAGGGCGGACAGAACCTACGAGCAGTACTTC
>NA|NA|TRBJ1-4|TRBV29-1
CSASGRGPTNEKLFF
TGCAGCGCGTCGGGGCGCGGGCCAACTAATGAAAAACTGTTTTTT
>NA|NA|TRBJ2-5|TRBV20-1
CSAKYLDNKETQYF
TGCAGTGCCAAATACCTGGACAACAAAGAGACCCAGTACTTC
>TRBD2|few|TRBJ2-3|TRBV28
CASSLCCAGGRDTQYF
TGTGCCAGCAGTTTATGCTGCGCGGGAGGGCGTGATACGCAGTATTTT
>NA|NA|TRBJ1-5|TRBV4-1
CASSQEGVTNQPQRF
TGCGCCAGCAGCCAAGAAGGGGTCACCAATCAGCCCCAGCGTTTT
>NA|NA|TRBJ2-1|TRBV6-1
CASTGGTRIWEQFF
TGTGCCAGCACAGGCGGGACCCGAATCTGGGAGCAGTTCTTC
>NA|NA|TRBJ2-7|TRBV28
CASSSNNRAYEQYF
TGTGCCAGCAGTTCGAACAACAGGGCCTACGAGCAGTACTTC
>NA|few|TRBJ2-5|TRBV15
CATSRDRAEQTQYF
TGTGCCACCAGCAGAGATAGGGCAGAACAGACCCAGTACTTC
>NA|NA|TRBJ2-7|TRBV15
CATSRDAQADEQYF
TGTGCCACCAGCAGAGATGCTCAGGCGGACGAGCAGTACTTC
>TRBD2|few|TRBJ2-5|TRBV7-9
CASSLAGPEGGETQYF
TGTGCCAGCAGCTTAGCAGGCCCGGAGGGAGGGGAGACCCAGTACTTC
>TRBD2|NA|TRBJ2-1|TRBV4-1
CASSRLAASYNEQFF
TGCGCCAGCAGCCGACTAGCGGCGTCCTACAATGAGCAGTTCTTC
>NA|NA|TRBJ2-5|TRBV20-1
CSASVGGSETQYF
TGCAGTGCTAGTGTTGGAGGGTCCGAGACCCAGTACTTC
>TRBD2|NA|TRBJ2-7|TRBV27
CASSLGMSGLANHEQYF
TGTGCCAGCAGTTTAGGGATGTCGGGACTAGCGAACCACGAGCAGTACTTC